A selection of T cell receptor beta chains follows, all from one sample in a study of blood T cell repertoires in COVID-19. The protocol was immunoSEQ multiplex PCR, while the TCRdb copy is restricted to in-frame clones and leaves out a portion. This sample has about 260,000 clones, with approximately 88% found just once. Sequenced input: peripheral blood. These receptors all come from a human donor in a cohort sampled during active COVID-19. CDR3s include the opening cysteine and the closing phenylalanine or tryptophan. A D gene is named only where the DNA matches it firmly. Clone size is shown for a subset of rows, as once, few, many or a class of expanded clone.

v_gene,d_gene,abundance,j_gene,CDR3aa,CDR3nt
TRBV21-1,-,-,TRBJ2-5,CASSKGGGTAVQETQYF,TGTGCCAGCAGCAAAGGAGGCGGGACAGCGGTTCAAGAGACCCAGTACTTC
TRBV27,-,-,TRBJ1-1,CASSLQGVGTEAFF,TGTGCCAGCAGTTTACAGGGCGTTGGGACTGAAGCTTTCTTT
TRBV6-5,TRBD1,-,TRBJ2-7,CASRPPGGGNYEQYF,TGTGCCAGCAGACCCCCAGGGGGCGGAAACTACGAGCAGTACTTC
TRBV15,-,-,TRBJ2-1,CATSRDIAGSSYNEQFF,TGTGCCACCAGCAGAGATATCGCTGGGAGCTCCTACAATGAGCAGTTCTTC
TRBV3-1/TRBV3-2,-,-,TRBJ2-7,CASSQDQGNYEQYF,TGTGCCAGCAGCCAAGATCAGGGCAACTACGAGCAGTACTTC
TRBV9,TRBD1,-,TRBJ1-1,CASSLLTGGATEAFF,TGTGCCAGCAGCCTCTTGACAGGGGGAGCCACTGAAGCTTTCTTT
TRBV24-1,TRBD1,-,TRBJ2-1,CATSDLRQGSVDEQFF,TGTGCCACCAGTGATTTGAGACAGGGCAGCGTGGATGAGCAGTTCTTC
TRBV6-5,TRBD1,-,TRBJ2-7,CASRPGTGGYEQYF,TGTGCCAGCAGACCGGGGACAGGCGGTTACGAGCAGTACTTC
TRBV9,-,-,TRBJ1-2,CASSARGGDPYGYTF,TGTGCCAGCAGCGCCAGAGGGGGAGACCCTTATGGCTACACCTTC
TRBV6-5,-,-,TRBJ1-2,CASSYRGWGVYGYTF,TGTGCCAGCAGTTACAGAGGGTGGGGGGTCTATGGCTACACCTTC
TRBV30,TRBD1,-,TRBJ2-5,CACQGQGPSNF,TGTGCCTGTCAGGGACAGGGGCCTTCGAACTTC
TRBV10-3,TRBD1,once,TRBJ2-6,CAISDRQGGSGANVLTF,TGTGCCATCAGTGATAGACAGGGCGGATCAGGGGCCAACGTCCTGACTTTC
TRBV6-6,TRBD1,-,TRBJ1-2,CASSPKGGTGGSFSNYGYTF,TGTGCCAGCAGTCCGAAGGGCGGGACAGGTGGTTCCTTTTCTAACTATGGCTACACCTTC
TRBV6-2/TRBV6-3,-,-,TRBJ2-7,CASSPLRGGNSEQYF,TGTGCCAGCAGTCCCTTGAGGGGCGGGAACTCCGAGCAGTACTTC